This entry is about one TCR beta chain. These data originate in a study of T cells in women clearing cervical HPV infection. TCR beta CDR3 amplified by multiplex PCR from about 1200 ng genomic DNA. This table comes from immunoSEQ multiplex PCR, and its TCRdb copy is limited to in-frame clones, with some not included. The sample holds tens of thousands of clones. Material: blood buffy coat. The origin of this receptor is a woman between 18 and 75 years old with a cervical HPV16 infection that either progressed to CIN3+ or cleared (not recorded which).

CDR3 amino acids: CASSAGTGPNEQFF. The DNA read from the CDR3 is TGTGCCAGCAGCGCCGGGACTGGGCCCAATGAG. V and J are TRBV7-6 and TRBJ2-1; possibly TRBD2 for D (6 bases). The CDR3 extends 3 residues past the end of the read, so its final part is completed from the germline J gene. This CDR3 has 14 amino acids. Looked up from germline, CDR1 is SGHVS and CDR2 is FNYEAQ. V lost 5 bases and J lost 6, with 14 bases in between.